This TCR beta chain emerged from a study of early T cells in non-severe SARS-CoV-2 infection. Regarding the study as a whole: Using VDJdb, the matching emphasized anti-spike CD8 responses while missing private and CD4 specificities.

Per the germline V gene, CDR1 is SQVTM and CDR2 is ANQGSEA. V dropped 5 bases and J dropped 4 bases, with 9 bases sitting between them. There are 12 residues in the CDR3. The table lists this clonotype with a few counts. The antigen is undetermined. MiXCR was run by TCRdb on the 5' RACE reads, yielding one entry per CDR3 protein. The table has tens of thousands of distinct CDR3 sequences, 10% to 12% seen once. The starting material was whole blood, obtained at baseline. This chain connects TRBV29-1 to TRBJ2-1; D call uncertain. This TCR derives from an adult who was a healthcare worker with PCR-confirmed SARS-CoV-2 infection or an uninfected control (not recorded which). CDR3 DNA sequence: TGCAGCGTTAGCTCTTTGTACAATGAGCAGTTCTTC. This gives the protein CSVSSLYNEQFF.